A single sample gave rise to the 32 T cell receptor beta chains below, sequenced in a study of T cell responses to AZD1222 COVID-19 vaccine. Profiled with immunoSEQ multiplex PCR; TCRdb holds only in-frame clones, not every one. The data show 95,000 to 150,000 clones, around 89% seen once. This material consisted of peripheral blood, taken on day 0 of MenACWY control vaccination. These TCRs come from an adult in good health.

The chain carries TRBV5-1 and TRBJ2-1, with 10 nucleotides matching TRBD1. Germline CDR1 is SGHRS and CDR2 is YFSETQ. This CDR3 is built from 18 residues. V shed 4 bases and J 4 bases; nucleotides not matched to a gene: 14. CDR3 residues: CASSRRGGTGVGYNEQFF. As DNA, the CDR3 is TGCGCCAGCAGCCGGCGAGGAGGGACAGGGGTCGGGTACAATGAGCAGTTCTTC.

The J gene is TRBJ2-6, the V gene TRBV2; weak D call: TRBD1 (5 bases). CDR1 and CDR2 from the germline V gene are SNHLY and FYNNEI. The germline V and J ends were trimmed by 3 bases and 1 base, with 7 bases remaining between them. The CDR3 runs 15 residues. The CDR3 reads CASSEGQSGANVLTF. The CDR3 coding sequence is TGTGCCAGCAGTGAGGGGCAATCTGGGGCCAACGTCCTGACTTTC.

The rearrangement joins TRBV11-3 to TRBJ2-3, with 7 bases matching TRBD1. With V trimmed by 1 base and J by 2 bases, 6 bases remained unmatched. This CDR3 comprises 16 residues. The germline gives CDR1 SGHNT, CDR2 YENEEA. The CDR3 is CASSLVRGRSTDTQYF. As DNA, the CDR3 is TGTGCCAGCAGCTTAGTTAGGGGGCGATCCACAGATACGCAGTATTTT.

J is TRBJ1-1 and V is TRBV19; D might be TRBD1 (6 bases). V lost 9 bases to trimming and J lost 3 bases, with 17 bases between them. CDR3 length: 14 amino acids. Germline CDR1 is LNHDA and CDR2 is SQIVND (reference sequence). CDR3 sequence: CASLGTPGYTEAFF. The CDR3 DNA is TGTGCCAGCCTCGGGACACCGGGCTACACTGAAGCTTTCTTT. The variable domain in full, completed from reference TRBV19 and TRBJ1-1, reads DGGITQSPKYLFRKEGQNVTLSCEQNLNHDAMYWYRQDPGQGLRLIYYSQIVNDFQKGDIAEGYSVSREKKESFPLTVTSAQKNPTAFYLCASLGTPGYTEAFFGQGTRLTVV.

The chain is built from TRBV6-5 and TRBJ2-1, with unresolved D. In germline, CDR1 is MNHEY, CDR2 SVGAGI. This CDR3 region has 13 residues. V lost 1 base and J lost 5, with 6 bases in between. DNA of the CDR3: TGTGCCAGCAGTTACTACCCCCACAATGAGCAGTTCTTC. Amino acid sequence: CASSYYPHNEQFF.

This clone showed up just once. The chain carries TRBV11-3 and TRBJ2-2; D gene ambiguous. The CDR3 has 19 residues. Per germline, CDR1 SGHNT and CDR2 YENEEA. Trimming stripped 2 bases from V and 1 base from J, with 20 bases between. CDR3 residues: CASSLYYAFGIGNTGELFF. The CDR3 DNA reads TGTGCCAGCAGCTTATACTACGCCTTCGGAATCGGGAACACCGGGGAGCTGTTTTTT.

This rearrangement joins TRBV19 to TRBJ2-1, with TRBD2 identical over 7 bases. Germline lookup yields CDR1 LNHDA and CDR2 SQIVND (reference sequence). J was trimmed by 6 bases and V by 5 bases; bases with no gene match: 4. The CDR3 sequence is 13 residues long. The CDR3 DNA follows: TGTGCCAGTAGTGTTACTAGCGTCAATGAGCAGTTCTTC. Its translation is CASSVTSVNEQFF.

This clone was observed a single time. V and J are TRBV11-3 and TRBJ1-1, with D possibly TRBD1 on 5 matching bases. Per the germline V gene, CDR1 is SGHNT and CDR2 is YENEEA. The CDR3 has 13 amino acids. Trimming cost V 2 bases and J 4 bases, with 8 bases left between them. DNA for the CDR3: TGTGCCAGCAGCTTAACACAGGTCACTGAAGCTTTCTTT. This translates into CASSLTQVTEAFF.

CDR3 sequence reads: CATSDLGGDGTDTQYF. As DNA, the CDR3 is TGTGCCACCAGTGATTTAGGGGGAGATGGGACAGATACGCAGTATTTT. This chain joins TRBV24-1 and TRBJ2-3; perhaps TRBD1 as D (6 bases). The CDR3 length is 16 residues. The V and J ends lost 1 base and 3 bases respectively, with 13 bases between them. The germline V gene has CDR1 KGHDR and CDR2 SFDVKD.

The CDR3: CASSAQGRSYEQYF. CDR3 DNA sequence: TGTGCCAGCAGTGCCCAAGGGAGGTCCTACGAGCAGTACTTC. The chain carries TRBV27 and TRBJ2-7; D perhaps matches TRBD2 (6 bases). Trimming removed 5 bases from V and 1 base from J, with 12 bases in between. The germline V gene has CDR1 MNHEY and CDR2 SMNVEV (reference sequence). This CDR3 is 14 amino acids long.

The chain combines TRBV11-2 with TRBJ2-2; D call uncertain. There are 13 residues in the CDR3. The V gene's germline CDR1 is SGHAT and CDR2 FQNNGV. Trimming took off 2 bases at V and 4 bases at J, with 5 bases between the two ends. CDR3 sequence: CASSLPGTGELFF. CDR3 DNA: TGTGCCAGCAGCTTACCCGGCACCGGGGAGCTGTTTTTT.

The rearrangement joins TRBV5-6 to TRBJ1-1; possible D gene TRBD1, 5 bases. V was clipped by 1 base and J by 0 bases, with 13 bases between them. CDR3 length: 16 amino acids. The V gene's germline CDR1 is SGHDT and CDR2 YYEEEE. The CDR3 region has the DNA TGTGCCAGCAGCTTGCTGGACACTGCAATGAACACTGAAGCTTTCTTT. Amino acid sequence: CASSLLDTAMNTEAFF.

The DNA of the CDR3 is TGTGCCACCAGTCAGGGACTTGGGGAGCTGTTTTTT. Translating it yields CATSQGLGELFF. J is TRBJ2-2 and V is TRBV24-1; tentative D call: TRBD2 (6 bases). Trimming cost V 6 bases and J 8 bases, with 9 bases left between them. Germline V gives CDR1 KGHDR, CDR2 SFDVKD. The CDR3 has 12 amino acids.

The CDR3 reads CASSLRLAGAHGDTQYF. The CDR3 DNA reads TGCGCCAGCAGCTTGCGACTAGCGGGAGCTCACGGAGATACGCAGTATTTT. This chain connects TRBV5-1 to TRBJ2-3; 12 bases align to TRBD2. Germline assignment: CDR1 SGHRS and CDR2 YFSETQ. This CDR3 comprises 17 residues. With V trimmed by 1 base and J by 5 bases, 8 bases remained unmatched.

This clone was picked up one time. The genes are TRBV7-3 and TRBJ2-4; 11 positions agree with TRBD2. This CDR3 is built from 14 residues. CDR1 is SGHTA, CDR2 FQGTGA, per germline. J lost 5 bases, V lost 5 bases, and 2 bases had no gene match. DNA of the CDR3: TGTGCCAGCAGCGAGGGACTAGCGGAAAACATTCAGTACTTC. Its translation: CASSEGLAENIQYF.

The CDR3: CASSSTASGEAFF. CDR3 bases: TGTGCCAGCAGCTCTACAGCGTCGGGTGAAGCTTTCTTT. V is TRBV5-5 and J is TRBJ1-1; D gene ambiguous. CDR1 is SGHKS and CDR2 is YYEKEE in the germline V gene (reference sequence). V shed 3 bases and J shed 7 bases, with 13 bases lying between them. The CDR3 is 13 residues long.

The chain joins TRBV5-4 to TRBJ1-3; perhaps TRBD1 as D (5 bases). The CDR3 extends over 14 amino acids. Between the trimmed V and J ends, which lost 4 bases and 0 bases, there was a span of 8 bases. From germline, CDR1 is SGHNT and CDR2 YYREEE (reference sequence). The CDR3 nucleotides read TGTGCCAGCAGCCTAGGGACCTCTGGAAACACCATATATTTT. Translated: CASSLGTSGNTIYF.

The rearrangement joins TRBV29-1 to TRBJ2-7, with D perhaps matching TRBD1 (5 bases). Germline CDR1 SQVTM, CDR2 ANQGSEA. V was cut by 1 base and J by 6 bases, with 16 bases left in between. The CDR3 extends over 14 amino acids. CDR3 in amino acids: CSVEVGRVGREQYF. The DNA of the CDR3 is TGCAGCGTTGAAGTCGGCAGGGTAGGACGCGAGCAGTACTTC.

The DNA of the CDR3 is TGTGCCAGCAGCCTGGGGGGAGGTGTTTACTATGGCTACACCTTC. This sequence encodes CASSLGGGVYYGYTF. The chain carries TRBV7-2 and TRBJ1-2; the D gene is possibly TRBD1 (5 bases). From germline, CDR1 is SGHTA and CDR2 FQGNSA. CDR3 length: 15 residues. Trimming took off 5 bases at V and 3 bases at J, with 16 bases between the two ends.

J is TRBJ2-7 and V is TRBV7-9; TRBD2 matches at 7 bases. The junction had 8 bases not matched to a gene; V was cut back by 4 bases and J by 2 bases. CDR3 length: 15 amino acids. Germline V CDR1 and CDR2: SEHNR, FQNEAQ (reference sequence). The CDR3 DNA is TGTGCCAGCAGCTCAGGCTGGGAGGGCGCCTACGAGCAGTACTTC. Its translation is CASSSGWEGAYEQYF. The full variable domain, completed using reference TRBV7-9 and TRBJ2-7, is DTGVSQNPRHKITKRGQNVTFRCDPISEHNRLYWYRQTLGQGPEFLTYFQNEAQLEKSRLLSDRFSAERPKGSFSTLEIQRTEQGDSAMYLCASSSGWEGAYEQYFGPGTRLTVT.

The chain carries TRBV11-3 and TRBJ2-3; the D gene is possibly TRBD2 (5 bases). This CDR3 has 16 residues. V was clipped by 3 bases and J by 0 bases, with 13 bases between them. In germline, CDR1 is SGHNT, CDR2 YENEEA. CDR3 nucleotide sequence: TGTGCCAGCAGCTTCCAGGCTTGGGAGAGCACAGATACGCAGTATTTT. Amino acid sequence: CASSFQAWESTDTQYF. Looking up the rest from reference TRBV11-3 and TRBJ2-3 gives the full variable domain: EAGVVQSPRYKIIEKKQPVAFWCNPISGHNTLYWYLQNLGQGPELLIRYENEEAVDDSQLPKDRFSAERLKGVDSTLKIQPAELGDSAVYLCASSFQAWESTDTQYFGPGTRLTVL.

The rearrangement links TRBV12-3 or TRBV12-4 to TRBJ1-3; perhaps TRBD1 as D (6 bases). Trimming took 6 bases from V and 8 from J, leaving 11 bases between them. The CDR3 is made up of 12 amino acids. Here the CDR3 DNA reads TGTGCCAGCAGACAGGGTCCAGACACCATATATTTT. This sequence encodes CASRQGPDTIYF.

The V gene is TRBV7-9, the J gene TRBJ2-1; D ambiguous. The CDR3 runs 11 residues. Trimming stripped 1 base from V and 8 bases from J, with 3 bases between. Looked up from germline, CDR1 is SEHNR and CDR2 is FQNEAQ (reference sequence). The CDR3, as DNA: TGTGCCAGCAGCTTAGTTGATGAGCAGTTCTTC. As protein: CASSLVDEQFF.

J is TRBJ2-7 and V is TRBV11-2, with 8 bases aligning to TRBD1. Trimming cost V 3 bases and J 6 bases; bases outside gene matches: 7. The germline CDR1 and CDR2 sequences are SGHAT and FQNNGV. This CDR3 spans 14 amino acids. The CDR3 DNA follows: TGTGCCAGCAGCTTGAGCAGGGGGCAGATCGAGCAGTACTTC. As protein: CASSLSRGQIEQYF. The whole variable domain, remainder taken from reference TRBV11-2 and TRBJ2-7, is EAGVAQSPRYKIIEKRQSVAFWCNPISGHATLYWYQQILGQGPKLLIQFQNNGVVDDSQLPKDRFSAERLKGVDSTLKIQPAKLEDSAVYLCASSLSRGQIEQYFGPGTRLTVT.

This sequence joins TRBV30 and TRBJ2-7, with D tentatively TRBD1 or TRBD2 (5 bases each). V lost 4 bases to trimming and J lost 2 bases, with 15 bases between them. CDR1 and CDR2 (germline): GTSNPN, SVGIG (reference sequence). The CDR3 has 14 amino acids. CDR3 sequence (DNA): TGTGCCTGGACGAGTGGGACCCACGCCTACGAGCAGTACTTC. It codes for CAWTSGTHAYEQYF.

J is TRBJ2-2 and V is TRBV12-3 or TRBV12-4; the D gene is possibly TRBD2 (5 bases). The V gene lost 6 bases and the J gene lost 6 bases, with 11 bases spanning the gap. The CDR3 is made up of 13 amino acids. CDR3 DNA: TGTGCCAGCAGGATAGAGGGCCCCGGGGAGCTGTTTTTT. Protein product: CASRIEGPGELFF.

The chain joins TRBV6-5 to TRBJ1-1, with 8 bases matching TRBD1. Trimming took 0 bases from V and 8 from J; bases not matched to a gene: 8. The CDR3 consists of 15 residues. From germline, CDR1 is MNHEY and CDR2 SVGAGI. This CDR3 is CASSYSGQGFYEAFF. Here the CDR3 DNA reads TGTGCCAGCAGTTACTCCGGACAGGGCTTTTACGAAGCTTTCTTT.

The rearrangement links TRBV9 to TRBJ1-1, with D unclear. From germline, CDR1 is SGDLS and CDR2 YYNGEE. With 0 bases removed from V and 1 base from J, the gap between germline ends came to 7 bases. The CDR3 has 14 residues. The CDR3 protein is CASSVDLANTEAFF. In DNA form, the CDR3 reads TGTGCCAGCAGCGTAGATTTGGCGAACACTGAAGCTTTCTTT. Complete variable domain (other parts from reference TRBV9 and TRBJ1-1): DSGVTQTPKHLITATGQRVTLRCSPRSGDLSVYWYQQSLDQGLQFLIQYYNGEERAKGNILERFSAQQFPDLHSELNLSSLELGDSALYFCASSVDLANTEAFFGQGTRLTVV.

V is TRBV6-1 and J is TRBJ2-7; 13 bases map to TRBD2. CDR3 length equals 15 residues. V shed 4 bases and J 3 bases; nucleotides not matched to a gene: 3. Germline lookup yields CDR1 MNHNS and CDR2 SASEGT. CDR3 sequence (DNA): TGTGCCAGCAGTGGGACTAGCGGGAGTTACTACGAGCAGTACTTC. Protein: CASSGTSGSYYEQYF.

CDR3 in amino acids: CASSQVEGTEAFF. Here the CDR3 DNA reads TGTGCCAGCAGCCAAGTAGAGGGCACTGAAGCTTTCTTT. This chain joins TRBV3-1 (or the pseudogene TRBV3-2) and TRBJ1-1; no clear D. V was pared by 1 base and J by 4 bases, with 7 bases between. Germline V gives CDR1 LGHDT, CDR2 YNNKEL (reference sequence). This CDR3 has 13 amino acids.

The gene calls are TRBV4-2 and TRBJ1-1; weak D call: TRBD1 (6 bases). CDR1 is LGHNA and CDR2 is YNFKEQ in the germline V gene. V shed 2 bases and J shed 2 bases, with 9 bases lying between them. CDR3 length: 14 residues. CDR3 sequence reads: CASSQPDRNTEAFF. As DNA, the CDR3 is TGTGCCAGCAGCCAACCGGACAGAAACACTGAAGCTTTCTTT.

This chain connects TRBV5-1 to TRBJ2-3; 8 positions match TRBD1. With V trimmed by 1 base and J by 5 bases, 6 bases remained unmatched. The CDR3 runs 15 residues. CDR1 is SGHRS and CDR2 is YFSETQ in the germline V gene. The CDR3, as DNA: TGCGCCAGCAGCTTGCTGCAGGGGGCTAAAGATACGCAGTATTTT. It yields the protein CASSLLQGAKDTQYF.